The T cell receptor (beta chain) under discussion was sequenced for a study of T cell responses to AZD1222 COVID-19 vaccine. Overall study: Second-dose timings of about 4 or about 12 weeks were pooled. Overall study results and limits: Baseline serology detected seropositivity in only five to seven AZD1222 recipients. Repertoire collection took place solely once the T cell response had peaked. Variant regions that are unmutated are reportedly the target of nearly half of spike-specific TCRs.

TCRdb's copy holds only in-frame clones and misses some; the assay was immunoSEQ multiplex PCR. The data hold about 190,000 clones, with roughly 91% observed a single time. On this clone itself: Its antigen is still unknown.

Germline lookup yields CDR1 SNHLY and CDR2 FYNNEI. The CDR3 totals 18 residues. V was cut by 0 bases and J by 8 bases, with 22 bases left in between. The V call is TRBV2, the J call TRBJ1-4; D remains unclear. The material sequenced was peripheral blood, taken on day 0 of AZD1222 vaccination. This clonotype originated in an adult in good health. In DNA, the CDR3 is TGTGCCAGCAGTGAAGCGCCCCCCGGGGTGGAGGGTAGGGAAAAACTGTTTTTT. Its protein is CASSEAPPGVEGREKLFF.